The present TCR beta chain was sequenced within a study of identical twins. General study findings and limits: In cord blood, abundant beta clonotypes had fewer insertions; memory showed no trend.

On this clonotype itself: Its antigen remains unidentified.

TCRdb re-analysed the 5' RACE reads in MiXCR, keeping a single row per CDR3 protein. The sample records hundreds of thousands of distinct CDR3 sequences, about 7.1% being singletons. These same data were also listed under a study on yellow fever vaccine responses in identical twins.

This sequence was found in a woman between 18 and 30 years old in good health. The sequencing input was PBMCs.

The DNA for the CDR3 is TGTGCCAGCGTCGCGCAGGGAGGCACTGAAGCTTTCTTT. It is translated as CASVAQGGTEAFF. This sequence joins TRBV7-9 and TRBJ1-1, with D perhaps matching TRBD1 (5 bases). This CDR3 region has 13 residues. From germline, CDR1 is SEHNR and CDR2 FQNEAQ (reference sequence). V was trimmed by 8 bases and J by 4 bases, leaving 14 bases between them.